One and the same sample provided the 20 T cell receptor beta chains below, sequenced in a study of T cell responses to AZD1222 COVID-19 vaccine. The table came from immunoSEQ multiplex PCR; TCRdb's copy has only in-frame clones and leaves some out. The sample has under 70,000 clones; 79% are singletons. Sequencing used peripheral blood, obtained on day 0 of MenACWY control vaccination. The receptors originated from an adult in good health.

CDR3 DNA sequence: TGTGCCAGCTGCAGGGCCGAAAGAGAGCAGTTCTTC. It codes for CASCRAEREQFF. This sequence joins TRBV28 and TRBJ2-1, with D possibly being TRBD1 (5 bases). CDR1 is MDHEN and CDR2 is SYDVKM in the germline V gene. V was shortened by 8 bases and J by 10 bases, with 15 bases between the two germline ends. CDR3 length: 12 residues.

This clone was counted between two and nine times. The chain is built from TRBV5-5 and TRBJ2-7; 10 bases align to TRBD2. The germline gives CDR1 SGHKS, CDR2 YYEKEE (reference sequence). The CDR3 runs 16 residues. V dropped 0 bases and J dropped 2; count of bases not matched to a gene: 5. The CDR3 DNA reads TGTGCCAGCAGCTTGGAGGAAGCGGGAGGGCCCTACGAGCAGTACTTC. The encoded protein is CASSLEEAGGPYEQYF.

The chain carries TRBV6-5 and TRBJ2-1, with 9 nucleotides matching TRBD2. The CDR3 has 14 amino acids. V shed 2 bases, J shed 7 bases, and the junction held 3 bases outside the gene matches. Germline-derived CDR1 and CDR2 are MNHEY and SVGAGI. CDR3 in DNA: TGTGCCAGCAGTTACGCGGGGGGGCGGAATGAGCAGTTCTTC. This gives the protein CASSYAGGRNEQFF.

This chain connects TRBV29-1 to TRBJ1-1; 8 nucleotides align to TRBD1. The CDR3 extends over 12 amino acids. CDR1 SQVTM and CDR2 ANQGSEA come from the germline V gene. Unmatched junction bases numbered 4, after V lost 7 bases and J lost 3 bases. CDR3 in amino acids: CSGHRGDTEAFF. The CDR3 coding sequence is TGCAGCGGACACAGGGGGGACACTGAAGCTTTCTTT.

CDR3 in DNA: TGTGCCAGCAGCTTGCTCAGGGACCGGACTGAAGCTTTCTTT. Translated, it gives CASSLLRDRTEAFF. The chain joins TRBV7-9 to TRBJ1-1; maybe TRBD1 (5 bases). The V gene lost 3 bases and the J gene lost 5 bases, with 13 bases spanning the gap. There are 14 residues in the CDR3. CDR1 SEHNR and CDR2 FQNEAQ come from the germline V gene (reference sequence).

The genes are TRBV5-1 and TRBJ1-1; possible D gene TRBD1, 5 bases. Trimming took 4 bases from V and 1 from J, leaving 14 bases between them. Germline loops: CDR1 SGHRS, CDR2 YFSETQ. The CDR3 contains 15 residues. The CDR3 region has the DNA TGCGCCAGCAGCCCGCGTGGGGGGTCGAACACTGAAGCTTTCTTT. Its translation: CASSPRGGSNTEAFF.

The chain recombines TRBV27 with TRBJ1-2; maybe TRBD1 (6 bases). With 6 bases removed from V and 5 bases from J, the gap between germline ends came to 13 bases. This CDR3 has 13 amino acids. In germline, CDR1 is MNHEY, CDR2 SMNVEV (reference sequence). The CDR3 DNA reads as TGTGCCAGCAGCCCGAGGGGGGGATATGGCTACACCTTC. It specifies CASSPRGGYGYTF.

This sequence joins TRBV3-1 (or the pseudogene TRBV3-2) and TRBJ1-1; D is undetermined. The CDR3 runs 14 residues. Germline values: CDR1 LGHDT, CDR2 YNNKEL (reference sequence). V was trimmed by 4 bases and J by 3 bases, leaving 12 bases between them. CDR3 protein: CASSPSRVDTEAFF. Written as DNA, the CDR3 is TGTGCCAGCAGCCCTTCCAGAGTTGACACTGAAGCTTTCTTT.

This rearrangement joins TRBV28 to TRBJ1-1; D gene unclear. Trimming removed 6 bases at V and 7 bases at J, with 12 bases between. Germline V gene data show CDR1 as MDHEN and CDR2 as SYDVKM. This CDR3 has 12 residues. The CDR3 region has the DNA TGTGCCAGCAGATCACGCGGTCTTGAAGCTTTCTTT. Its translation is CASRSRGLEAFF.

The chain uses TRBV5-1 and TRBJ2-1, with 7 bases fitting TRBD2. This CDR3 contains 13 residues. V lost 3 bases, J lost 5 bases, and 2 bases stayed unmatched. In germline, CDR1 is SGHRS, CDR2 YFSETQ. CDR3 residues: CASSWGTNNEQFF. Written as DNA, the CDR3 is TGCGCCAGCAGCTGGGGGACTAACAATGAGCAGTTCTTC. Drawing the rest from reference TRBV5-1 and TRBJ2-1, the complete variable domain is KAGVTQTPRYLIKTRGQQVTLSCSPISGHRSVSWYQQTPGQGLQFLFEYFSETQRNKGNFPGRFSGRQFSNSRSEMNVSTLELGDSALYLCASSWGTNNEQFFGPGTRLTVL.

The chain carries TRBV12-3 or TRBV12-4 and TRBJ2-1; D call uncertain. This CDR3 has 10 amino acids. V lost 8 bases, J lost 7 bases, and 6 bases lay in between. CDR3 amino acids: CASAINEQFF. The CDR3 DNA reads as TGTGCCAGCGCCATTAATGAGCAGTTCTTC.

The chain carries TRBV9 and TRBJ2-7; no reliable D call. The CDR3 totals 12 residues. CDR1 and CDR2 (germline): SGDLS, YYNGEE. The V end was cut by 0 bases, the J end by 6 bases, with 7 bases between. Here the CDR3 DNA reads TGTGCCAGCAGCGTAGGGGGTGGCGAGCAGTACTTC. The encoded protein is CASSVGGGEQYF.

This clone has just one count. The chain recombines TRBV5-1 with TRBJ2-2; D remains unclear. V lost 1 base to trimming and J lost 6 bases, with 7 bases between them. Germline lookup yields CDR1 SGHRS and CDR2 YFSETQ. The CDR3 runs 13 residues. CDR3 sequence: CASSLLGAGELFF. The DNA for the CDR3 is TGCGCCAGCAGCTTGCTTGGAGCCGGGGAGCTGTTTTTT.

The rearrangement joins TRBV5-5 to TRBJ1-2, with no clear D. The CDR3 totals 14 residues. V was pared by 2 bases and J by 5 bases, with 13 bases between. Germline loops: CDR1 SGHKS, CDR2 YYEKEE (reference sequence). CDR3 sequence reads: CASSFDIRGYGYTF. CDR3 DNA: TGTGCCAGCAGCTTCGACATAAGAGGGTATGGCTACACCTTC.

CDR3 sequence (DNA): TGTGCCAGCAGCCGTGAGATGGACAGAGAAGCTTTCTTT. Its protein product is CASSREMDREAFF. The rearrangement links TRBV7-2 to TRBJ1-1; a possible D gene is TRBD1 (6 bases). The CDR3 runs to 13 residues. V gave up 5 bases and J gave up 8 bases, with 15 bases separating them. Per germline, CDR1 SGHTA and CDR2 FQGNSA.

This clone was seen a handful of times. CDR3 amino acids: CASSEQPGQGNEQFF. The DNA of the CDR3 is TGTGCCAGCAGTGAGCAACCGGGACAGGGCAATGAGCAGTTCTTC. V gene TRBV6-4 combines with J gene TRBJ2-1; 9 nucleotides match TRBD1. J was trimmed by 6 bases and V by 3 bases; bases with no gene match: 6. The CDR3 is 15 amino acids. Germline CDR1 MRHNA, CDR2 SNTAGT.

This clone was detected a few times. The V gene is TRBV19, the J gene TRBJ1-6; no definite D call. The V end lost 6 bases, the J end lost 7 bases, and 19 bases lay between the germline ends. The CDR3 is 16 amino acids. From germline, CDR1 is LNHDA and CDR2 SQIVND (reference sequence). The CDR3 DNA sequence: TGTGCCAGTAGACAAGGAAACGGCGTTCTCAATTCACCCCTCCACTTT. Translated: CASRQGNGVLNSPLHF.

The chain joins TRBV13 to TRBJ2-3, with a possible D match to TRBD2 (5 bases). Germline V lookup: CDR1 PRHDT, CDR2 FYEKMQ (reference sequence). The CDR3 spans 15 residues. Trimming shortened V by 2 bases and J by 7 bases, and 16 bases separated the two germline ends. CDR3 in DNA: TGTGCCAGCAGCTTATGGGCTAGCCCCACCAATACGCAGTATTTT. It translates to CASSLWASPTNTQYF. Full variable domain (remainder filled in from reference TRBV13 and TRBJ2-3): AAGVIQSPRHLIKEKRETATLKCYPIPRHDTVYWYQQGPGQDPQFLISFYEKMQSDKGSIPDRFSAQQFSDYHSELNMSSLELGDSALYFCASSLWASPTNTQYFGPGTRLTVL.

The chain is built from TRBV19 and TRBJ1-4; 7 bases line up with TRBD1. Trimming cost V 4 bases and J 5 bases; bases outside gene matches: 7. The CDR3 totals 15 residues. Germline assignment: CDR1 LNHDA and CDR2 SQIVND (reference sequence). CDR3 loop: CASSTWDRPNEKLFF. For the CDR3, the DNA is TGTGCCAGTAGTACATGGGACAGACCAAATGAAAAACTGTTTTTT.

To note about this clone: A junction end diverges from the germline sequence, so it may reflect a read error. The CDR3 spells CASSLRGGGTQYF. Here the CDR3 DNA reads TGTGCTAGCAGCTTACGCGGTGGTGGGACCCAGTACTTC. The gene calls are TRBV7-7 and TRBJ2-5, with D unresolved. Germline CDR1 SSHAT, CDR2 FNYEAQ (reference sequence). The CDR3 consists of 13 residues. Together with reference TRBV7-7 and TRBJ2-5, the CDR3 gives the full variable domain: GAGVSQSPRYKVTKRGQDVTLRCDPISSHATLYWYQQALGQGPEFLTYFNYEAQPDKSGLPSDRFSAERPEGSISTLTIQRTEQRDSAMYRCASSLRGGGTQYFGPGTRLLVL.